This T cell receptor beta chain appears in the sequencing data of a study of T cell responses to AZD1222 COVID-19 vaccine. A word on this clone: What it recognizes is unknown.

The CDR3 spans 17 residues. J lost 2 bases, V lost 4 bases, and 11 bases had no gene match. CDR1 is LGHNA, CDR2 YNFKEQ, per germline. Whole-study results and caveats: Two AZD1222 administrations were followed by greater Spike-specific TCR breadth and depth. There were mostly white British donors and more females than males, and clonal diversity was possibly underestimated. Epitopes outside B.1.351 and B.1.1.7 mutated regions reportedly drew nearly half of spike TCRs. Spike was spanned by vaccine-associated CD4 TCRs, with dominance at 160-218 and 743-854.

Generated by immunoSEQ multiplex PCR, the TCRdb table keeps only in-frame clones and is missing some. This sample carries about 170,000 clones, approximately 95% of them seen once, and the ten largest clones take around 4.3%. The sample consisted of peripheral blood, taken on day 0 of AZD1222 vaccination. The clonotype originates from an adult in good health. This chain links TRBV4-2 with TRBJ2-7; 10 bases agree with TRBD2. This CDR3 is CASSRATLAGVPYEQYF. The CDR3 region has the DNA TGTGCCAGCAGCCGGGCGACCCTAGCGGGAGTCCCCTACGAGCAGTACTTC.